This is a list of T cell receptor beta chains from one sample in a study of control samples from healthy donors and cancer patients. This table comes from immunoSEQ multiplex PCR, and its TCRdb copy is limited to in-frame clones, with some not included. Of about 89,000 clones listed, roughly 86% were seen once; the top ten hold 20% to 25%. The sample was blood. These receptors were collected from a man aged 25-45 years in good health. Each CDR3 is given with its conserved first and last residue. A D gene is named only where the DNA matches it firmly. Clone size, where shown, is once, few, many, or a class for clones that have expanded.

TRBJ1-2 NA TRBV5-1 many CASSLEGVRYGYTF TGCGCCAGCAGCTTGGAAGGGGTTAGGTATGGCTACACCTTC
TRBJ2-3 TRBD1 TRBV25-1 NA CASTPDRGGRDTQYF TGTGCCAGCACTCCAGACAGGGGGGGCAGAGATACGCAGTATTTT
TRBJ1-1 NA TRBV7-9 NA CASSLNGGTEAFF TGTGCCAGCAGCTTAAATGGGGGCACTGAAGCTTTCTTT
TRBJ1-1 TRBD1 TRBV2 NA CASSPRQGSTEAFF TGTGCCAGCAGCCCAAGACAGGGGAGCACTGAAGCTTTCTTT
TRBJ2-2 NA TRBV4-1 NA CASSQVITHYTGELFF TGCGCCAGCAGCCAAGTGATCACTCACTACACCGGGGAGCTGTTTTTT
TRBJ2-3 NA TRBV19 NA CASSIGVGDTDTQYF TGTGCCAGTAGTATAGGGGTAGGGGACACAGATACGCAGTATTTT
TRBJ2-7 NA TRBV12-3/TRBV12-4 NA CASSFARGEQYF TGTGCCAGCAGTTTCGCTAGGGGCGAGCAGTACTTC
TRBJ2-5 TRBD2 TRBV6-1 medium-sized CASSEVGTNKETQYF TGTGCCAGCAGTGAAGTTGGGACTAATAAAGAGACCCAGTACTTC
TRBJ1-2 NA TRBV15 NA CATSRDFRGDGYTF TGTGCCACCAGCAGAGATTTCAGGGGTGATGGCTACACCTTC
TRBJ2-7 NA TRBV27 once CASTSDARQYF TGTGCCAGCACCTCAGACGCGCGGCAGTACTTC
TRBJ2-1 NA TRBV10-1 NA CASSEGQGGEQFF TGCGCCAGCAGTGAGGGGCAGGGGGGCGAGCAGTTCTTC
TRBJ1-2 NA TRBV6-5 NA CASRKDTNYGYTF TGTGCCAGCAGGAAGGACACTAACTATGGCTACACCTTC
TRBJ1-1 NA TRBV29-1 NA CSAVRGRNTEAFF TGCAGCGCCGTGAGGGGTCGGAACACTGAAGCTTTCTTT
TRBJ1-3 NA TRBV15 NA CATSRDIDTIYF TGTGCCACCAGCAGAGATATCGACACCATATATTTT
TRBJ1-6 NA TRBV6-5 NA CASTIQAGSPLHF TGTGCCAGCACCATCCAAGCGGGGTCACCCCTCCACTTT
TRBJ2-3 NA TRBV27 NA CASSYRGDTQYF TGTGCCAGCAGTTACCGGGGAGATACGCAGTATTTT
TRBJ1-1 NA TRBV6-5 NA CASREGSRSFF TGTGCCAGCAGGGAGGGGAGTCGTTCTTTCTTT
TRBJ2-2 NA TRBV2 few CASRGDSNTGELFF TGTGCCAGCCGAGGGGACTCGAACACCGGGGAGCTGTTTTTT
TRBJ1-1 NA TRBV6-4 NA CASSDSSRGTEAFF TGTGCCAGCAGTGACAGTAGCCGAGGAACTGAAGCTTTCTTT
TRBJ2-1 NA TRBV24-1 NA CATSDPTGNNEQFF TGTGCCACCAGTGACCCCACAGGGAACAATGAGCAGTTCTTC
TRBJ1-2 NA TRBV2 NA CASSYRGNYGYTF TGTGCCAGCAGTTATCGGGGAAACTATGGCTACACCTTC
TRBJ2-3 TRBD2 TRBV11-2 NA CASSPGLVRTDTQYF TGTGCCAGCAGTCCGGGACTAGTAAGAACAGATACGCAGTATTTT
TRBJ2-1 NA TRBV4-1 NA CASSRTAPRDEQFF TGCGCCAGCAGCAGAACAGCTCCCAGGGATGAGCAGTTCTTC
TRBJ1-6 NA TRBV19 NA CASRALGSNSPLHF TGTGCCAGTAGAGCCCTGGGATCAAATTCACCCCTCCACTTT
TRBJ1-5 TRBD1 TRBV5-6 NA CASSSGQGIGSAQHF TGTGCCAGCAGCTCCGGACAGGGGATCGGTTCGGCCCAGCATTTT
TRBJ1-1 TRBD1 TRBV29-1 NA CSVLDRAANTEAFF TGCAGCGTGCTGGACAGGGCGGCGAACACTGAAGCTTTCTTT
TRBJ1-1 NA TRBV29-1 NA CSVARKLNTEAFF TGCAGCGTGGCCAGGAAACTGAACACTGAAGCTTTCTTT
TRBJ2-1 NA TRBV19 NA CASTPGAGGNEQFF TGTGCCAGTACTCCGGGGGCCGGGGGGAATGAGCAGTTCTTC
TRBJ1-6 TRBD1 TRBV7-9 NA CASSLVGAGGTSPLHF TGTGCCAGCAGCTTAGTTGGGGCAGGGGGCACTTCACCCCTCCACTTT
TRBJ2-2 TRBD2 TRBV3-1/TRBV3-2 NA CASSFLAGGKTGELFF TGTGCCAGCAGCTTCCTAGCGGGGGGGAAGACCGGGGAGCTGTTTTTT
TRBJ1-1 NA TRBV5-5 NA CASSLGPSGGNTEAFF TGTGCCAGCAGCTTGGGTCCCTCGGGGGGGAACACTGAAGCTTTCTTT
TRBJ2-5 NA TRBV24-1 NA CATSDLERGPQETQYF TGTGCCACCAGTGATTTAGAGAGGGGTCCCCAAGAGACCCAGTACTTC
TRBJ2-6 NA TRBV30 NA CAWCLISGANVLTF TGTGCCTGGTGTTTGATCTCTGGGGCCAACGTCCTGACTTTC
TRBJ1-2 TRBD1 TRBV2 NA CASRGTGGHYGYTF TGTGCCAGCAGGGGCACAGGGGGCCACTATGGCTACACCTTC
TRBJ2-3 TRBD2 TRBV11-3 NA CASSLSGGITDTQYF TGTGCCAGCAGCTTGAGCGGGGGGATCACAGATACGCAGTATTTT
TRBJ2-1 NA TRBV19 few CASSIRRGGGYNEQFF TGTGCCAGTAGTATAAGAAGAGGGGGGGGCTACAATGAGCAGTTCTTC
TRBJ1-2 TRBD1 TRBV10-3 NA CAISDGIRDRARRGYTF TGTGCCATCAGTGACGGGATCCGGGACAGGGCCCGAAGGGGCTACACCTTC
TRBJ1-3 NA TRBV18 NA CASSPTPGISGNTIYF TGTGCCAGCTCACCAACCCCTGGGATCTCTGGAAACACCATATATTTT
TRBJ1-4 NA TRBV7-2 NA CASSLVGQTKLFF TGTGCCAGCAGCTTAGTTGGACAAACAAAACTGTTTTTT
TRBJ1-5 NA TRBV6-2/TRBV6-3 few CASSTGLGNQPQHF TGTGCCAGCAGCACAGGGTTGGGCAATCAGCCCCAGCATTTT
TRBJ1-3 NA TRBV6-5 NA CASSYSRVAGNTIYF TGTGCCAGCAGTTACTCCAGGGTGGCTGGAAACACCATATATTTT
TRBJ1-1 NA TRBV5-1 once CASSFAGMNTEAFF TGCGCCAGCAGCTTCGCGGGGATGAACACTGAAGCTTTCTTT
TRBJ1-3 NA TRBV9 NA CASSVLGAGGNTIYF TGTGCCAGCAGCGTACTCGGGGCAGGGGGAAACACCATATATTTT
TRBJ2-3 TRBD1 TRBV7-9 NA CASSLATGERGRNTQYF TGTGCCAGCAGCTTAGCGACAGGGGAGAGAGGCAGGAATACGCAGTATTTT
TRBJ1-4 TRBD1 TRBV4-2 NA CASSHLRDSLDEKLFF TGTGCCAGCAGCCACCTCCGGGACAGTTTAGATGAAAAACTGTTTTTT